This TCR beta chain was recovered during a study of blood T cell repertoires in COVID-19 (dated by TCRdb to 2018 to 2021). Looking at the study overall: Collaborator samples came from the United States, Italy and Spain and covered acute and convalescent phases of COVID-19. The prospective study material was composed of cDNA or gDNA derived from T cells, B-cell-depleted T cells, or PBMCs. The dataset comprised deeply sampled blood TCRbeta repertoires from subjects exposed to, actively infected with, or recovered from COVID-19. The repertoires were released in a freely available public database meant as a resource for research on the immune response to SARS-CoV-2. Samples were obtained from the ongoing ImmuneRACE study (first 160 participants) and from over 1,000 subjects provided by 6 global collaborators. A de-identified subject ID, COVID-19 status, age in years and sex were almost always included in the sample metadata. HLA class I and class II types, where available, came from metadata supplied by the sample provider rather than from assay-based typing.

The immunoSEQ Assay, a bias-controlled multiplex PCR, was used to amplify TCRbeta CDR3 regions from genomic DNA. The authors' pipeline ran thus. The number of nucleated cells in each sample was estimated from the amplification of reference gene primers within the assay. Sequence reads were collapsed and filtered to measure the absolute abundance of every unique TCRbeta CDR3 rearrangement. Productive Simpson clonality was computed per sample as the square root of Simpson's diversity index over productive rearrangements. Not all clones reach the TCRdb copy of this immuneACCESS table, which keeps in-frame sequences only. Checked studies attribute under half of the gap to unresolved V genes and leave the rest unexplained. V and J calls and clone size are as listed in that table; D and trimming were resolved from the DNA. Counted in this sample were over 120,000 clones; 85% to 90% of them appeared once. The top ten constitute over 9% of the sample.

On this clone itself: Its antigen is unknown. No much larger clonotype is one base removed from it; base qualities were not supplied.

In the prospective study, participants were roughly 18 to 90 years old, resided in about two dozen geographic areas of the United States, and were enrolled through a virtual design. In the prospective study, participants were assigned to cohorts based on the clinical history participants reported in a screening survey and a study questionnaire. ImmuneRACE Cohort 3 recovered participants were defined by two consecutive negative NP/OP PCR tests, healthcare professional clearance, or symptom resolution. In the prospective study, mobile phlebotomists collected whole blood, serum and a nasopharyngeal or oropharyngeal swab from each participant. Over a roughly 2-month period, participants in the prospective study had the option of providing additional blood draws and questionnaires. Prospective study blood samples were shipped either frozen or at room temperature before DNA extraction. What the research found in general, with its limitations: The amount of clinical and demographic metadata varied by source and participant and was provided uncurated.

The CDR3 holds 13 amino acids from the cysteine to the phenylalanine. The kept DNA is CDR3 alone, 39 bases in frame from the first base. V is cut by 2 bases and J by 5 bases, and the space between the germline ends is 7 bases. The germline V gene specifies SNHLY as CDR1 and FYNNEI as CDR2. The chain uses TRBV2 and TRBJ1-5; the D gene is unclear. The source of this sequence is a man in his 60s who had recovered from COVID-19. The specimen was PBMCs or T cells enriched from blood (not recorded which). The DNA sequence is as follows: TGTGCCAGCAGTGAAACTCGCGATCAGCCCCAGCATTTT. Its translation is CASSETRDQPQHF.